The 6 T cell receptor beta chains in this list originate from one sample, sequenced in a study of technical replicates of blood from a handful of donors. TCRdb's table, derived via immunoSEQ multiplex PCR, lists solely in-frame clones and lacks some. Of approximately 75,000 clones in the sample, approximately 96% are singletons; the top ten hold about 0.27%. Source material: T cells isolated from PBMCs. Source of these receptors: a human donor in good health.

The chain carries TRBV7-3 and TRBJ2-3; a possible D gene is TRBD2 (6 bases). The germline gives CDR1 SGHTA, CDR2 FQGTGA. The germline V and J ends were trimmed by 4 bases and 0 bases, with 8 bases remaining between them. The CDR3 is 14 amino acids. The CDR3 DNA sequence: TGTGCCAGCAGCTCCAGCGGGAGCACAGATACGCAGTATTTT. Protein sequence: CASSSSGSTDTQYF.

The rearrangement links TRBV9 to TRBJ1-2; 8 bases fit TRBD1. The V segment lost 1 base and the J segment 4 bases; nucleotides outside the gene matches: 12. The CDR3 spans 17 residues. CDR1 and CDR2 (germline): SGDLS, YYNGEE. This CDR3 reads CASSVSGRTGGVYGYTF. The CDR3 DNA sequence: TGTGCCAGCAGCGTATCTGGTCGTACAGGGGGAGTCTATGGCTACACCTTC. Variable domain in full (rest from reference TRBV9 and TRBJ1-2): DSGVTQTPKHLITATGQRVTLRCSPRSGDLSVYWYQQSLDQGLQFLIQYYNGEERAKGNILERFSAQQFPDLHSELNLSSLELGDSALYFCASSVSGRTGGVYGYTFGSGTRLTVV.

The chain recombines TRBV4-1 with TRBJ1-4; D is uncertain. CDR1 MGHRA and CDR2 YSYEKL come from the germline V gene. V was shortened by 4 bases and J by 3 bases, with 15 bases between the two germline ends. This CDR3 is built from 16 residues. The CDR3 loop reads CASSRTGEQPNEKLFF. DNA of the CDR3: TGCGCCAGCAGCCGAACGGGTGAGCAACCTAATGAAAAACTGTTTTTT.

The V and J genes are TRBV6-1 and TRBJ1-1; D is perhaps TRBD1 (5 bases). V was cut by 6 bases and J by 1 base, with 9 bases left in between. CDR1 and CDR2 (germline): MNHNS, SASEGT. The CDR3 sequence is 13 residues long. DNA of the CDR3: TGTGCCAGCAGCGTCGACAGGAACACTGAAGCTTTCTTT. Its translation: CASSVDRNTEAFF.

The V gene is TRBV11-3, the J gene TRBJ2-5, with D possibly matching TRBD2 (6 bases). Germline lookup yields CDR1 SGHNT and CDR2 YENEEA. The CDR3 totals 14 residues. V lost 1 base and J 5 bases, leaving 11 bases between the germline ends. The DNA of the CDR3 is TGTGCCAGCAGCTTAGGACGGGAGCTGGAGACCCAGTACTTC. This sequence encodes CASSLGRELETQYF.

Concerning this clone: One junction end does not reproduce the germline sequence, and a read error may be involved. The CDR3 region is CASSLDPLTNGEQFF. The CDR3 DNA reads as TGTGCCAGCAGTTTAGACCCACTCACGAACGGTGAGCAGTTCTTC. The chain employs TRBV7-9 and TRBJ2-1, with no clear D. The CDR3 runs to 15 residues. CDR1 is SEHNR, CDR2 FQNEAQ, per germline (reference sequence).